This entry is about one T cell receptor (beta chain). The data originate from a study of T cell changes during pregnancy in multiple sclerosis. Assay used: immunoSEQ multiplex PCR; TCRdb lists only in-frame clones, some missing. Of about 67,000 clones listed, roughly 90% were seen once; the top ten hold roughly 2.7%. The germline V and J ends were trimmed by 1 base and 4 bases, with 10 bases remaining between them. CDR1 and CDR2 from the germline V gene are SGHAT and FQNNGV. The CDR3 is 14 residues long. The clonotype originates from a female donor in good health, enrolled as a control in a pregnancy study. The V call is TRBV11-2, the J call TRBJ1-2; D remains unclear. Sequenced here: peripheral blood, sampled in the second trimester of pregnancy. CDR3 protein: CASSLGRESYGYTF. The CDR3 region has the DNA TGTGCCAGCAGCTTAGGGCGGGAGAGCTATGGCTACACCTTC.